Below are 26 T cell receptor beta chains sequenced from a single sample in a study of technical replicates of blood from a few donors. Only in-frame clones appear in the TCRdb table, and some are missing; sequencing was by immunoSEQ multiplex PCR. The table includes around 62,000 clones, 95% to 97% detected once. Sequencing was carried out using T cells isolated from PBMCs. The receptors come from a human donor in good health.

The chain carries TRBV6-5 and TRBJ1-1; D possibly corresponds to TRBD1 (5 bases). This CDR3 region has 15 residues. With 2 bases removed from V and 2 bases from J, the gap between germline ends came to 12 bases. Germline loops: CDR1 MNHEY, CDR2 SVGAGI. The CDR3, as DNA: TGTGCCAGCAGTTACGCGGGGCCCGGAAACACTGAAGCTTTCTTT. Translation: CASSYAGPGNTEAFF.

The chain joins TRBV10-2 to TRBJ2-2; TRBD2 aligns across 15 bases. Germline lookup yields CDR1 WSHSY and CDR2 SAAADI. V shed 5 bases, J shed 2 bases, and the junction held 3 bases outside the gene matches. This CDR3 region has 17 residues. In nucleotides, the CDR3 is TGCGCCAGCAGTCCGGGACTAGCGGGAGGCAACACCGGGGAGCTGTTTTTT. Its protein product is CASSPGLAGGNTGELFF.

The chain links TRBV29-1 to TRBJ1-2; D is perhaps TRBD1 (6 bases). There are 14 residues in the CDR3. Per germline, CDR1 SQVTM and CDR2 ANQGSEA. Trimming took 1 base from V and 2 from J, leaving 11 bases between them. For the CDR3, the DNA is TGCAGCGTTGAAGGCCGGGACACAAACTATGGCTACACCTTC. Residues: CSVEGRDTNYGYTF. Based on the CDR3 plus reference TRBV29-1 and TRBJ1-2, the full variable domain is SAVISQKPSRDICQRGTSLTIQCQVDSQVTMMFWYRQQPGQSLTLIATANQGSEATYESGFVIDKFPISRPNLTFSTLTVSNMSPEDSSIYLCSVEGRDTNYGYTFGSGTRLTVV.

This clone was seen a single time. V is TRBV19 and J is TRBJ1-5; 7 bases fit TRBD1. From germline, CDR1 is LNHDA and CDR2 SQIVND (reference sequence). The CDR3 length is 19 residues. With 0 bases clipped from V and 7 bases from J, the junction kept 18 bases outside the gene matches. This CDR3 is CASSIDFQRDSSFGQPQHF. The CDR3 bases are TGTGCCAGTAGTATAGATTTTCAAAGGGACAGTTCATTTGGACAGCCCCAGCATTTT.

This clone has just one count. This CDR3 is CAITQSPEVAPHGQFF. CDR3 DNA sequence: TGTGCCATCACCCAATCCCCGGAGGTTGCGCCCCATGGGCAGTTCTTC. J is TRBJ2-1 and V is TRBV10-3; the D gene is possibly TRBD2 (5 bases). This CDR3 region has 16 residues. From germline, CDR1 is ENHRY and CDR2 SYGVKD. The V end lost 7 bases, the J end lost 12 bases, and 28 bases lay between the germline ends.

The V gene is TRBV6-5, the J gene TRBJ1-5; no clear D. V was clipped by 4 bases and J by 8 bases, with 15 bases between them. The CDR3 totals 14 residues. Germline values: CDR1 MNHEY, CDR2 SVGAGI. Here the CDR3 reads CASSSVADLKPQHF. The CDR3 DNA reads TGTGCCAGCAGTTCCGTCGCGGATTTGAAGCCCCAGCATTTT.

This sequence joins TRBV6-6 and TRBJ2-7; 7 nucleotides line up with TRBD1. CDR3 size: 15 residues. CDR1 is MNHNY and CDR2 is SVGAGI in the germline V gene (reference sequence). The junction had 9 bases not matched to a gene; V was cut back by 5 bases and J by 2 bases. The CDR3 coding sequence is TGTGCCAGCAGTCTGGACAGGTCCGGAACCTACGAGCAGTACTTC. Translating gives CASSLDRSGTYEQYF.

This rearrangement joins TRBV18 to TRBJ1-5; 8 nucleotides match TRBD1. V lost 3 bases and J lost 7; bases outside the gene matches: 14. This CDR3 spans 17 amino acids. Looked up from germline, CDR1 is KGHSH and CDR2 is LQKENI. CDR3 residues: CASSPTSQQGAWQPQHF. The CDR3 nucleotides read TGTGCCAGCTCACCTACAAGTCAGCAGGGGGCTTGGCAGCCCCAGCATTTT.

This chain uses TRBV19 with TRBJ1-1; TRBD1 agrees at 7 bases. This CDR3 contains 14 residues. Germline V gene data show CDR1 as LNHDA and CDR2 as SQIVND (reference sequence). V trimming: 3 bases; J trimming: 3 bases; junction bases outside the gene matches: 4. The CDR3 DNA reads TGTGCCAGTAGTATTACAGGGGCCTACACTGAAGCTTTCTTT. Translating it yields CASSITGAYTEAFF.

The chain couples TRBV18 to TRBJ2-5, with 8 bases fitting TRBD1. The CDR3 spans 14 residues. Trimming cost V 3 bases and J 5 bases; bases outside gene matches: 5. Per the germline V gene, CDR1 is KGHSH and CDR2 is LQKENI. CDR3 nucleotide sequence: TGTGCCAGCTCACCGAACAGGGGGGAGGAGACCCAGTACTTC. Its protein product is CASSPNRGEETQYF.

This rearrangement joins TRBV19 to TRBJ1-1; D not resolved. Germline CDR1 LNHDA, CDR2 SQIVND (reference sequence). V was cut by 5 bases and J by 6 bases, with 22 bases left in between. The CDR3 covers 16 residues. The CDR3: CASSSLPYLGGAEAFF. In DNA, the CDR3 is TGTGCCAGTAGTTCTCTACCATATTTGGGAGGCGCTGAAGCTTTCTTT.

This clone was recorded only once. The chain joins TRBV6-6 to TRBJ2-1; D is uncertain. CDR1 is MNHNY, CDR2 SVGAGI, per germline (reference sequence). This CDR3 comprises 12 residues. The V end was cut by 6 bases, the J end by 8 bases, with 11 bases between. The DNA for the CDR3 is TGTGCCAGCAGCACCCTGGGCCATGAGCAGTTCTTC. Its protein is CASSTLGHEQFF.

The chain employs TRBV28 and TRBJ1-2, with 7 bases fitting TRBD1. The CDR3 spans 12 residues. J was trimmed by 4 bases and V by 9 bases; bases with no gene match: 5. Germline loops: CDR1 MDHEN, CDR2 SYDVKM. CDR3 sequence reads: CASSQGFYGYTF. The CDR3 nucleotides read TGTGCCAGTTCACAGGGGTTCTATGGCTACACCTTC.

This clone showed up just once. The chain recombines TRBV7-9 with TRBJ2-5, with D possibly matching TRBD2 (5 bases). CDR3 length: 15 residues. Germline-derived CDR1 and CDR2 are SEHNR and FQNEAQ (reference sequence). V gave up 0 bases and J gave up 2 bases, with 10 bases separating them. CDR3 sequence reads: CASSLALGVQETQYF. As DNA, the CDR3 is TGTGCCAGCAGCTTAGCGCTCGGGGTACAAGAGACCCAGTACTTC.

V and J are TRBV14 and TRBJ2-2; D not resolved. Trimming shortened V by 4 bases and J by 0 bases, and 9 bases separated the two germline ends. In germline, CDR1 is SGHDN, CDR2 FVKESK. The CDR3 contains 15 residues. In DNA, the CDR3 is TGTGCCAGCAGCCGTGCACCGGCGAACACCGGGGAGCTGTTTTTT. It yields the protein CASSRAPANTGELFF. Filled out from reference TRBV14 and TRBJ2-2, the complete variable domain reads EAGVTQFPSHSVIEKGQTVTLRCDPISGHDNLYWYRRVMGKEIKFLLHFVKESKQDESGMPNNRFLAERTGGTYSTLKVQPAELEDSGVYFCASSRAPANTGELFFGEGSRLTVL.

V usage is TRBV9 and J usage is TRBJ1-2; unclear D gene. V was shortened by 4 bases and J by 4 bases, with 8 bases between the two germline ends. CDR1 SGDLS and CDR2 YYNGEE come from the germline V gene. CDR3 length: 12 amino acids. CDR3 DNA sequence: TGTGCCAGCAGCTCCCGCGGCTATGGCTACACCTTC. It specifies CASSSRGYGYTF.

The V call is TRBV15, the J call TRBJ1-2; 7 bases are shared with TRBD1. CDR1 is LNHNV, CDR2 YYDKDF, per germline (reference sequence). The CDR3 sequence is 15 residues long. The V segment lost 1 base and the J segment 5 bases; nucleotides outside the gene matches: 7. The CDR3 region has the DNA TGTGCCACCAGCAGAGGGTCGGCACAGGGGTATGGCTACACCTTC. Amino acids: CATSRGSAQGYGYTF.

This chain joins TRBV2 and TRBJ1-5; TRBD1 matches 7 bases. The ends lost 2 bases at V and 3 bases at J; junction bases unmatched: 4. This CDR3 is built from 15 residues. Germline CDR1 reads SNHLY; CDR2 reads FYNNEI. CDR3 bases: TGTGCCAGCAGTGAAAGGGACAGCTACAATCAGCCCCAGCATTTT. Translated: CASSERDSYNQPQHF.

The chain uses TRBV15 and TRBJ2-5; D unclear. CDR1 and CDR2 from the germline V gene are LNHNV and YYDKDF (reference sequence). The germline V and J ends were trimmed by 1 base and 4 bases, with 7 bases remaining between them. The CDR3 totals 13 residues. CDR3 residues: CATSRGPLETQYF. The CDR3 nucleotides are TGTGCCACCAGCAGAGGTCCGTTAGAGACCCAGTACTTC.

V usage is TRBV7-3 and J usage is TRBJ2-6, with no clear D. The CDR3 totals 16 residues. The V end lost 2 bases, the J end lost 0 bases, and 8 bases lay between the germline ends. CDR1 is SGHTA and CDR2 is FQGTGA in the germline V gene. This CDR3 is CASSLYQDSGANVLTF. CDR3 DNA: TGTGCCAGCAGCTTATATCAGGACTCTGGGGCCAACGTCCTGACTTTC.

The gene calls are TRBV7-2 and TRBJ1-1; D might be TRBD1 (5 bases). Trimming pared 5 bases from V and 5 bases from J, leaving 12 bases between. Germline V gene lookup returns CDR1 SGHTA and CDR2 FQGNSA. This CDR3 spans 13 amino acids. CDR3 nucleotides: TGTGCCAGCAGCCTGGACACATTAACTGAAGCTTTCTTT. Residues: CASSLDTLTEAFF.

V gene TRBV28 combines with J gene TRBJ2-3; 9 bases match TRBD1. V lost 5 bases and J lost 2; bases outside the gene matches: 14. Germline values: CDR1 MDHEN, CDR2 SYDVKM. This CDR3 has 18 residues. DNA for the CDR3: TGTGCCAGCAGTACTCCCTTCTCGACAGGGGGGGACACAGATACGCAGTATTTT. This sequence encodes CASSTPFSTGGDTDTQYF.

This chain links TRBV5-1 with TRBJ2-5; maybe TRBD1 (6 bases). Trimming took off 4 bases at V and 5 bases at J, with 18 bases between the two ends. Germline V gives CDR1 SGHRS, CDR2 YFSETQ. The CDR3 extends over 15 amino acids. In DNA form, the CDR3 reads TGCGCCAGCAGCCCACGTCCCGCAGGGGAGGAGACCCAGTACTTC. Translation: CASSPRPAGEETQYF.

The genes are TRBV10-2 and TRBJ2-7; a weak D match, TRBD2 (6 bases). V lost 2 bases and J 6 bases, leaving 11 bases between the germline ends. This CDR3 comprises 13 residues. CDR1 is WSHSY, CDR2 SAAADI, per germline. CDR3 bases: TGCGCCAGCAGTGAGCCGACTAGAGGCGAGCAGTACTTC. As protein: CASSEPTRGEQYF.

V usage is TRBV4-1 and J usage is TRBJ2-1, with TRBD2 matching over 8 bases. The CDR3 runs to 15 residues. Germline CDR1 and CDR2: MGHRA and YSYEKL. With V trimmed by 4 bases and J by 6 bases, 8 bases remained unmatched. Here the CDR3 reads CASSPEPGLGNEQFF. The CDR3 DNA reads as TGCGCCAGCAGCCCAGAGCCGGGACTAGGCAATGAGCAGTTCTTC.

The rearrangement joins TRBV2 to TRBJ1-2; 7 nucleotides match TRBD1. This CDR3 comprises 15 residues. Per germline, CDR1 SNHLY and CDR2 FYNNEI. Losses at the gene ends were 0 bases for V and 3 bases for J; bases not matched to a gene: 4. In DNA, the CDR3 is TGTGCCAGCAGTGAAGCAGGGGGCGCGGACTATGGCTACACCTTC. It yields the protein CASSEAGGADYGYTF. The full variable domain, completed using reference TRBV2 and TRBJ1-2, is EPEVTQTPSHQVTQMGQEVILRCVPISNHLYFYWYRQILGQKVEFLVSFYNNEISEKSEIFDDQFSVERPDGSNFTLKIRSTKLEDSAMYFCASSEAGGADYGYTFGSGTRLTVV.